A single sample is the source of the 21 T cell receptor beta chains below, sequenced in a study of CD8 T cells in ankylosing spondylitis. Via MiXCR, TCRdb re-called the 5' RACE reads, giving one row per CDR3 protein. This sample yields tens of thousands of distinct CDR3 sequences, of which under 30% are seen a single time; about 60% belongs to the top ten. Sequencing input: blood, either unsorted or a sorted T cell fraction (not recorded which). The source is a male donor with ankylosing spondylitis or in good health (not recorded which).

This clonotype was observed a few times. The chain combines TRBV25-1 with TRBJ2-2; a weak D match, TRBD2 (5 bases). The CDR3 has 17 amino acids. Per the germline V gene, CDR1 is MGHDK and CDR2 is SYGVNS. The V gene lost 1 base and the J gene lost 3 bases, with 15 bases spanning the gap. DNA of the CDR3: TGTGCCAGCAGTGAATGGTTGCAGCCACTAGACACCGGGGAGCTGTTTTTT. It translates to CASSEWLQPLDTGELFF.

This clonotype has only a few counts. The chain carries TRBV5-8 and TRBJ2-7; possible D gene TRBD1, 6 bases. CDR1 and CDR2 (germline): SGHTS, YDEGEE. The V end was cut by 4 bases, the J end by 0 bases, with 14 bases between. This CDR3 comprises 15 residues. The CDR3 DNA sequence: TGTGCCAGCAGCATGACAGGCTTAAGCTCCTACGAGCAGTACGTC. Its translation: CASSMTGLSSYEQYV.

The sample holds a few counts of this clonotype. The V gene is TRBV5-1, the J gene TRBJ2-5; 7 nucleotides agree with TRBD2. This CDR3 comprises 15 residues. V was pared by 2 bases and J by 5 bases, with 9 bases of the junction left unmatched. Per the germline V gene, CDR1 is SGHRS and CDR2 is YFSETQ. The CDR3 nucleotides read TGCGCCAGCAGCTTACTCCAGCAAGCGGGGGAGACCCAGTACTTC. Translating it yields CASSLLQQAGETQYF. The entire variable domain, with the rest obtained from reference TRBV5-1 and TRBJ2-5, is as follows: KAGVTQTPRYLIKTRGQQVTLSCSPISGHRSVSWYQQTPGQGLQFLFEYFSETQRNKGNFPGRFSGRQFSNSRSEMNVSTLELGDSALYLCASSLLQQAGETQYFGPGTRLLVL.

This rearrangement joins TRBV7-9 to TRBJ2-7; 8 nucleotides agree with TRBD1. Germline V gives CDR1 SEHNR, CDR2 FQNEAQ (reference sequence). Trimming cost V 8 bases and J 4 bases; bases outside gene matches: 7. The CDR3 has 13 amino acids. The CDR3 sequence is CASSTQGGYEQYV. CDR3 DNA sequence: TGTGCCAGCTCGACACAGGGGGGTTACGAGCAGTACGTC.

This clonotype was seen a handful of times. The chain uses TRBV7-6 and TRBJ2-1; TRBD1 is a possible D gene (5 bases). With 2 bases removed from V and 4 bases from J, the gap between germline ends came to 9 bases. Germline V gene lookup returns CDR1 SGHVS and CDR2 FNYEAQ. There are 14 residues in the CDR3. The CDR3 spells CASSLRQIYNEQFF. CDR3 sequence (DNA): TGTGCCAGCAGCTTACGACAGATATACAATGAGCAGTTCTTC.

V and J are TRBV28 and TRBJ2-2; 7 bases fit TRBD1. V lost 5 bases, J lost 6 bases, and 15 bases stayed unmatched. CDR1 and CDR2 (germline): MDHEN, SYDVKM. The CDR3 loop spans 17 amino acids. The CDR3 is CASSRPTGRDTPGELFF. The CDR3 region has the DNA TGTGCCAGCAGTCGCCCGACAGGGAGAGACACCCCCGGGGAGCTGTTTTTT.

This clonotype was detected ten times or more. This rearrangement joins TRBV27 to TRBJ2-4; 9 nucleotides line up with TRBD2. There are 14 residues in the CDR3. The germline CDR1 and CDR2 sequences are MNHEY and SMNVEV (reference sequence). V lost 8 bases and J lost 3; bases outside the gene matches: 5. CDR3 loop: CASRSAGGKNIQYF. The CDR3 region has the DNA TGTGCCAGCCGGTCAGCGGGAGGCAAAAACATTCAGTACTTC.

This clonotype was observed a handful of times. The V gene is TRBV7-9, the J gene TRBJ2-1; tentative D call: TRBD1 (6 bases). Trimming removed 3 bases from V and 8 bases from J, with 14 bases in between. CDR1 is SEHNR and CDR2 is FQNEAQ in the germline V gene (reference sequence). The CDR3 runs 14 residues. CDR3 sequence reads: CASSLIRGRHEQFF. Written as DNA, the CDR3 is TGTGCCAGCAGCTTGATCAGGGGCCGGCATGAGCAGTTCTTC.

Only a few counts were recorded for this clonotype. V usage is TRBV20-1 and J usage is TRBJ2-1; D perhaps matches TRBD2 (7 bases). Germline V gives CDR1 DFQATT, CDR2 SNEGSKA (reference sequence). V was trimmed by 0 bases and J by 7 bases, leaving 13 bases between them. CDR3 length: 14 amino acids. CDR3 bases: TGCAGTGCTAGAGAGGGACTAAGGGGGAATGAGCAGTTCTTC. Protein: CSAREGLRGNEQFF.

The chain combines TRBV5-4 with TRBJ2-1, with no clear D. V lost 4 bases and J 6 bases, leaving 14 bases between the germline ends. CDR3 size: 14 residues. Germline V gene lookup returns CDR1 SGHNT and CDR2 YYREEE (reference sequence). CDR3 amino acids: CASSLSDVGNEQFF. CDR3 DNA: TGTGCCAGCAGCCTCAGCGACGTTGGCAATGAGCAGTTCTTC.

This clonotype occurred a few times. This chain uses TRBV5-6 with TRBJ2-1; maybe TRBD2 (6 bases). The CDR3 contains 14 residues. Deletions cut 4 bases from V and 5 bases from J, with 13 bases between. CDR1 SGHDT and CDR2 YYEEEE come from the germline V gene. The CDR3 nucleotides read TGTGCCAGCAGCCTACTTGGGGGGAACAATGAGCAGTTCTTC. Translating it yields CASSLLGGNNEQFF. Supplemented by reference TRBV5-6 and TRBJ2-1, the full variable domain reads DAGVTQSPTHLIKTRGQQVTLRCSPKSGHDTVSWYQQALGQGPQFIFQYYEEEERQRGNFPDRFSGHQFPNYSSELNVNALLLGDSALYLCASSLLGGNNEQFFGPGTRLTVL.

The CDR3: CASSSDVRPNYGYTF. The CDR3 DNA reads TGTGCCAGCAGTTCGGACGTGCGACCTAACTATGGCTACACCTTC. The chain joins TRBV12-3 or TRBV12-4 to TRBJ1-2, with no clear D. There are 15 residues in the CDR3. V was pared by 4 bases and J by 0 bases, with 12 bases between.

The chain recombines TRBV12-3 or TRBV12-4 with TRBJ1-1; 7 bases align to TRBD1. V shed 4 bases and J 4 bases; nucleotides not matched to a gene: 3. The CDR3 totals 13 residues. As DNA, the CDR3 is TGTGCCAGCAGTTCAACAGGGGTCACTGAAGCTTTCTTT. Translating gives CASSSTGVTEAFF.

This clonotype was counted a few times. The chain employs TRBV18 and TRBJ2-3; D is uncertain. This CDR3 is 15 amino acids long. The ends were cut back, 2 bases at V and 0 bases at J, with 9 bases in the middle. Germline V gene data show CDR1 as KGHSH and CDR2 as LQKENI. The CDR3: CASSPGNPSTDTQYF. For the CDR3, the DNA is TGTGCCAGCTCACCAGGGAACCCTAGCACAGATACGCAGTATTTT.

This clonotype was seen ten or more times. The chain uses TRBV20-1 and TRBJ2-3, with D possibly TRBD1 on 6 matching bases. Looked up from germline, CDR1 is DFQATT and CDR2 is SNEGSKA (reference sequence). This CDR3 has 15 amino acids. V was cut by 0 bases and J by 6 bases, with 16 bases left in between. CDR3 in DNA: TGCAGTGCTAGAGATCAGGGGCGGGTTAAGGATACGCAGTATTTT. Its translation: CSARDQGRVKDTQYF.

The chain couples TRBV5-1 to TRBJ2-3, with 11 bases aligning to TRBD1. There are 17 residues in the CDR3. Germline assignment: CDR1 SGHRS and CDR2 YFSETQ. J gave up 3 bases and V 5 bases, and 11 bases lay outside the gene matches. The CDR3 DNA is TGCGCCAGCAGTTCCGGGACAGGGGGTCTTCCGACAGATACGCAGTATTTT. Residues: CASSSGTGGLPTDTQYF.

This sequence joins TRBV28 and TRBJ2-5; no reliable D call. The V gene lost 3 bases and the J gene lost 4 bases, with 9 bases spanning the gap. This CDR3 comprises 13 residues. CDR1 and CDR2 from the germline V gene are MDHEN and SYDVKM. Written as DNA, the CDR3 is TGTGCCAGCAGTTTGCCATCAGTAGAGACCCAGTACTTC. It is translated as CASSLPSVETQYF.

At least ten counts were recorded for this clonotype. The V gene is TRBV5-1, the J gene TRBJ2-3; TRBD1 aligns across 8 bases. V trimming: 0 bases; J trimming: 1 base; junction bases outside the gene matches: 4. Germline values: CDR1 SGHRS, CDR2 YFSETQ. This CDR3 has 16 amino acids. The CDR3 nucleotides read TGCGCCAGCAGCTTGGAGGACAGGGTCGGCACAGATACGCAGTATTTT. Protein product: CASSLEDRVGTDTQYF.

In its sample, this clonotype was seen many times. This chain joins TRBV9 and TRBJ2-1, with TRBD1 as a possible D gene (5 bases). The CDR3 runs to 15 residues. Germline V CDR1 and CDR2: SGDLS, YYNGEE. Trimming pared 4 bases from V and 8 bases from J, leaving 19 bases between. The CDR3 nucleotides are TGTGCCAGCAGCTTAGGGCAGGGCGTTCACGATGAGCAGTTCTTC. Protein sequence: CASSLGQGVHDEQFF.

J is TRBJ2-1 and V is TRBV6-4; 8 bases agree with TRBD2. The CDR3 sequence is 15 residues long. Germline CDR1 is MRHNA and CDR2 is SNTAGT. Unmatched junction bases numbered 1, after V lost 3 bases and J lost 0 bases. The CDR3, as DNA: TGTGCCAGCAGTGAACGGGGGGGCTCCTACAATGAGCAGTTCTTC. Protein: CASSERGGSYNEQFF.

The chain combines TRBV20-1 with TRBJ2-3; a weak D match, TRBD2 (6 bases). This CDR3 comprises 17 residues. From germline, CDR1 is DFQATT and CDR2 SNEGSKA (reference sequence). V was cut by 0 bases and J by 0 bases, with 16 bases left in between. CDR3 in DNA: TGCAGTGCTAGAGATGGCTTAGCGGCCACTAGCACAGATACGCAGTATTTT. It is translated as CSARDGLAATSTDTQYF.